This T cell receptor (beta chain) was sequenced during a study of T cell responses to AZD1222 COVID-19 vaccine. Overall study findings and caveats: With two AZD1222 doses given, Spike-specific TCR breadth and depth both rose. Repertoires were collected only later (after the peak T cell response had occurred). Regions 160-218 and 743-854 dominated among vaccine-associated CD4 TCRs spanning spike. Baseline antibody screening turned up just a handful of seropositive AZD1222 recipients.

The CDR3 loop spans 16 amino acids. V was shortened by 0 bases and J by 4 bases, with 15 bases between the two germline ends. Germline loops: CDR1 PRHDT, CDR2 FYEKMQ (reference sequence). A note on this clone: The antigen is unknown.

The repertoire was sequenced with immunoSEQ multiplex PCR; TCRdb's copy has only in-frame clones and lacks some. Here the sample table reports about 140,000 clones. The chain combines TRBV13 with TRBJ1-2; D is perhaps TRBD1 (5 bases). The clonotype comes from an adult in good health. Sequenced material: peripheral blood. CDR3 sequence: CASSLGPTGAAYGYTF. The CDR3 bases are TGTGCCAGCAGCTTAGGCCCGACCGGGGCCGCCTATGGCTACACCTTC.